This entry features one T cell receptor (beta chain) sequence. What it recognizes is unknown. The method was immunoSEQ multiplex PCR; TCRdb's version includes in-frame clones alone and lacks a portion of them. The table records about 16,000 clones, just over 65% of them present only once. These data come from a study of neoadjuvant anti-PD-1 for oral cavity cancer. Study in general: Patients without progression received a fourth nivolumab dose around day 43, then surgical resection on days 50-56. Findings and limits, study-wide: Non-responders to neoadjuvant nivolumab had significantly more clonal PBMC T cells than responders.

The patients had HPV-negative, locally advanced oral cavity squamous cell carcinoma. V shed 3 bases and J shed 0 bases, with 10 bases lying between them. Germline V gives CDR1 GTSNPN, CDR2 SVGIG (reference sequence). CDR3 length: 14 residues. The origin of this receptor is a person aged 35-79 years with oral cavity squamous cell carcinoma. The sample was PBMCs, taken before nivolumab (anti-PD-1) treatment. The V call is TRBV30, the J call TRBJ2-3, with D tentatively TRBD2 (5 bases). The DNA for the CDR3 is TGTGCCTGGAGAGTAACGGGGAGCACAGATACGCAGTATTTT. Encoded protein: CAWRVTGSTDTQYF.